The clone carrying this T cell receptor beta chain appeared a single time. CDR3 size: 14 residues. V gave up 9 bases and J gave up 6 bases, with 19 bases separating them. Germline V lookup: CDR1 SGHRS, CDR2 YFSETQ. The data were obtained in a study of blood T cell repertoires in COVID-19. Profiled with immunoSEQ multiplex PCR; TCRdb holds only in-frame clones, not every one. Found here are around 120,000 clones, nearly 90% of them singletons; the top ten hold about 4%. The source is an older woman with COVID-19, enrolled during active disease. Sequenced: peripheral blood. V and J are TRBV5-1 and TRBJ2-1; D unclear. This chain's CDR3 is CATQRVTNGNEQFF. The CDR3 nucleotides are TGCGCCACCCAGCGAGTTACGAACGGCAATGAGCAGTTCTTC.